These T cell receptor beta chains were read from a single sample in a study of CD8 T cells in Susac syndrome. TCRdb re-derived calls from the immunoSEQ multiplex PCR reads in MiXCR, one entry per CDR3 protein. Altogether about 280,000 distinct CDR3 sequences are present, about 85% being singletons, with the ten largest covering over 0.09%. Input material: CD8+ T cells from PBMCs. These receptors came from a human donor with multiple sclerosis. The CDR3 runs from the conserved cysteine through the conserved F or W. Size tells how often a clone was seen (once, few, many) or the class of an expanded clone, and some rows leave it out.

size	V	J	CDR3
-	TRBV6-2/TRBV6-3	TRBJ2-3	CASSGWLSTDTQYF
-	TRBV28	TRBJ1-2	CASSLWQSYGYTF
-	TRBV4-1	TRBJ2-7	CASSQDPKYEQYF
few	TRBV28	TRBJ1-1	CASRARATEAFF
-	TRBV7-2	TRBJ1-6	CASSSDTSYNSPLHF
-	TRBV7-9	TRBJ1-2	CASIQVSGRGNGYTF
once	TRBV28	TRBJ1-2	CASRRRAGYTF
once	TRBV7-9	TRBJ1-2	CASSPRDGTIANYGYTF
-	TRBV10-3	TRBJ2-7	CAISERTETTSYEQYF
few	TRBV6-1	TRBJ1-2	CASSTPGRGLVYGYTF
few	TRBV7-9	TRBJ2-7	CASSRGTDYEQYF
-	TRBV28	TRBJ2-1	CASKARSYNEQFF
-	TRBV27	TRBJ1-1	CASSPPGRRAAFF
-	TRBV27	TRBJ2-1	CASSFGPSAEQFF
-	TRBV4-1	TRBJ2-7	CASSQDRGNEQYF
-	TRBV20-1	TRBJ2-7	CSAISGRAPYEQYF
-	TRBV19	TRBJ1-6	CASSSGGSSPLRF
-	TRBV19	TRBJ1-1	CASSIPGTEADTEAFF
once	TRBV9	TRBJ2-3	CASSVSGSTADTQYF
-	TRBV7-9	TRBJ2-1	CASSFFGTSGRIGWGEQFF
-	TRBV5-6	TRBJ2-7	CASSLYSGLSYEQYF
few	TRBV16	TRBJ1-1	CASSQQNTEAFF
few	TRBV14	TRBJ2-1	CASSPLGDEQFF
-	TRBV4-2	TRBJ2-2	CASSQDIGELFF
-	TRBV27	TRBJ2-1	CASSIWTSGRRGGANEQFF
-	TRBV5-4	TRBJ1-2	CASRTTHNYGYTF
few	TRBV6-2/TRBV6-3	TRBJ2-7	CASSSDRVYEQYF
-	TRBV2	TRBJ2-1	CASSGLADEQFF
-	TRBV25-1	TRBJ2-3	CASSAQGAWDTQYF
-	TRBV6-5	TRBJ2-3	CASSYQGPSGLAADTQYF
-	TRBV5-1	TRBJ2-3	CASSLAIGLAGGPSSTDTQYF
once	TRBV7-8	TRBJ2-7	CASSLAWAGGTYEQYF
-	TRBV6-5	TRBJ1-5	CASRASYSNQPQHF
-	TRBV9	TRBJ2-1	CASSVANGNEQFF
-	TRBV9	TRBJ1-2	CASSVTGDGYTF
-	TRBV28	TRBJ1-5	CASSLVFSWGNQPQHF
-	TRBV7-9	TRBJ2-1	CASTPTGRDNEQFF
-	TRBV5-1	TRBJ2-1	CASSPTGKNEQFF
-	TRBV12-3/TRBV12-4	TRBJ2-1	CASSPPGLAAYNEQFF
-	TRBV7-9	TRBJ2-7	CASSGPNQVTYEQYF
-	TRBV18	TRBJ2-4	CASSFGGRDGYLQYF
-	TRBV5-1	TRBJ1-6	CASSLEPQGVWSPLHF
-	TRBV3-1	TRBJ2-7	CASSQGVGLLSYEQYF
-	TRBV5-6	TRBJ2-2	CASSPDLLGVTGELFF
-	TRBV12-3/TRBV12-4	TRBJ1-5	CASSGGGNGQPQHF
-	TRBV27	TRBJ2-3	CASSLSTVHTDTQYF
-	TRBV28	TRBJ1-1	CASSPDRTLVTEAFF
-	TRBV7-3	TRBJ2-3	CASSRTGRRGATDTQYF
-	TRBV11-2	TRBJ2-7	CASSTLRDSYEQYF
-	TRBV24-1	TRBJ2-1	CATSDSGGNNEQFF
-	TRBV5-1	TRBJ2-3	CASSLSFASGDTQYF
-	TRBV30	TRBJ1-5	CALEQGPQSAQHF
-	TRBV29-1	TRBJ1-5	CSAKGPKTPSNQPQHF